A selection of T cell receptor beta chains follows, all from one sample in a study of control samples from healthy donors and cancer patients. Generated by immunoSEQ multiplex PCR, the TCRdb table keeps only in-frame clones and is missing some. The sample has about 98,000 clones, around 80% seen once. The sequenced material came from blood. Receptors originate from a man aged 55-75 years in good health. Both conserved end residues are part of each CDR3.

>TRBV3-1/TRBV3-2
CASSRQGNEKLFF
>TRBV7-2
CASSPRLAGAKNIQYF
>TRBV19
CASSIRGGRTGELFF
>TRBV24-1
CATSDREGTDTQYF
>TRBV30
CAWSVGTSVGETQYF
>TRBV11-3
CASSLGAGISGANVLTF
>TRBV25-1
CASSEGVNTEAFF
>TRBV18
CASSPLDSGANVLTF
>TRBV6-2/TRBV6-3
CASSWSLVNNEQFF
>TRBV29-1
CSVAGAGDEQFF
>TRBV29-1
CSVFTLAGVSENEQFF
>TRBV11-3
CASSLARQGGTGELFF
>TRBV18
CASSLTQDRALIYEQYF
>TRBV6-6
CASRSLDRVQETQYF
>TRBV9
CATSKGDGYTF
>TRBV6-1
CASSELAGGPDTQYF
>TRBV5-6
CASTHRDRETQYF
>TRBV11-1
CASSFQTGGAADTQYF
>TRBV21-1
CASSNRGYEKLFF
>TRBV9
CASSVAAGESGEKLFF
>TRBV18
CASSFSAADTQYF
>TRBV7-9
CASRPISSSYNEQFF
>TRBV2
CASSEGQGNSGNTIYF
>TRBV15
CATSPTGDNSYEQYF
>TRBV5-1
CASSWGEKELFF
>TRBV9
CASSVAGRENEKLFF
>TRBV14
CASSQWGNTEAFF
>TRBV19
CASSASGTRVPYEQYF
>TRBV5-8
CASSYEMSTQYF
>TRBV30
CAWSPGSPQYF
>TRBV2
CASSTRGTLNIQYF
>TRBV3-1/TRBV3-2
CASSQQGQGVSGELFF
>TRBV5-1
CASSSEPNSGANVLTF
>TRBV24-1
CATSDQLAGNEETQYF
>TRBV11-1
CASSYNRDRGFYEQYF
>TRBV6-1
CASSEGQPAGGYTF
>TRBV7-8
CASNLSGGQETQYF
>TRBV11-2
CASRPQGNEKLFF
>TRBV5-1
CASSLGLRLAKNIQYF
>TRBV11-2
CASSLGAGLDQPQHF
>TRBV19
CASSITPLAGRENGQFF
>TRBV6-4
CASSVEDASTDTQYF
>TRBV11-1
CASSFRDRGLDTQYF
>TRBV2
CASSEGSAGPGYGYTF
>TRBV18
CASSPQVPKETQYF
>TRBV5-1
CASSDSYEQYF
>TRBV30
CAWSVNRGPGNTIYF
>TRBV5-6
CASSLLSGTGVINEQFF
>TRBV7-9
CASSLRGISIGYTF
>TRBV9
CASSFGPTYEQYF